This T cell receptor (beta chain) is from a study of blood T cells in healthy people across ages. Study-level findings and limits: Researchers judged that diversity estimates from one million T cells fell short of true values. Older individuals had lower TCR beta diversity per million T cells (the decline was roughly linear).

Concerning this clonotype: Its specificity is not known.

All donors came from Russia, were Caucasian and healthy, and spanned ages about 6 to 90. With a J-beta primer mix and a sample-barcoded 5' primer, a second PCR ran about 7 to 12 cycles. One entry per CDR3 protein results from TCRdb running MiXCR on the 5' RACE reads. The top ten hold 20% to 25% of the sample, which has about 970,000 distinct CDR3 sequences, about 51% seen once. The clonotype was recovered from a woman aged 55-69 years in good health. Sequenced sample: blood.

The DNA of the CDR3 is TGCGCCAGCAATCGGTGGATAGGAGATACGCAGTATTTT. Translating it yields CASNRWIGDTQYF. This chain joins TRBV10-1 and TRBJ2-3; D ambiguous. V was clipped by 7 bases and J by 5 bases, with 13 bases between them. The CDR3 runs to 13 residues. Germline V gives CDR1 WNHNN, CDR2 SYGVQD (reference sequence).